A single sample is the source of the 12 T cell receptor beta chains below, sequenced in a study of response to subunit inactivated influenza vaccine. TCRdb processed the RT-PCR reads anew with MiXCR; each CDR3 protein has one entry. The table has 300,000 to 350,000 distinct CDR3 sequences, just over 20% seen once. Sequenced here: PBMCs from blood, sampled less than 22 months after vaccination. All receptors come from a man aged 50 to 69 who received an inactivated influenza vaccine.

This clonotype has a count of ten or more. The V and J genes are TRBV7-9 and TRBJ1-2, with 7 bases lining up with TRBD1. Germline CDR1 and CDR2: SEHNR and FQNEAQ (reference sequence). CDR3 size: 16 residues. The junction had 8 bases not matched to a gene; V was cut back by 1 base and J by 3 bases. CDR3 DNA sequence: TGTGCCAGCAGCTTAGTGGGACAGAGAGCTTACTATGGCTACACCTTC. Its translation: CASSLVGQRAYYGYTF.

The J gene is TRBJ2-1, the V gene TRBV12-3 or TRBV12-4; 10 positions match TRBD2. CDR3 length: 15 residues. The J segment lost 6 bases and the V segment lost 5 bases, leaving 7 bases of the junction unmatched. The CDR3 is CASSALVAGGNEQFF. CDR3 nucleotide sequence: TGTGCCAGCAGTGCCCTAGTAGCGGGAGGCAATGAGCAGTTCTTC.

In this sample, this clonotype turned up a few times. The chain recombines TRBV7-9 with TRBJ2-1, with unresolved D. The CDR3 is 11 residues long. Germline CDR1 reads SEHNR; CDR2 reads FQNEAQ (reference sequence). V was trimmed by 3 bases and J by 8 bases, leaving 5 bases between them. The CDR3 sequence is CASSLIDEQFF. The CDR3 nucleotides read TGTGCCAGCAGCTTGATAGATGAGCAGTTCTTC.

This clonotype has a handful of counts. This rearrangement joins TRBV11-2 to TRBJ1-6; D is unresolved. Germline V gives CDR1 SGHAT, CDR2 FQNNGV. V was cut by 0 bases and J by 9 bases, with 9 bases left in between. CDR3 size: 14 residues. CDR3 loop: CASSLEPPGSPLHF. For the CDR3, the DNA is TGTGCCAGCAGCTTAGAACCTCCAGGTTCACCCCTCCACTTT.

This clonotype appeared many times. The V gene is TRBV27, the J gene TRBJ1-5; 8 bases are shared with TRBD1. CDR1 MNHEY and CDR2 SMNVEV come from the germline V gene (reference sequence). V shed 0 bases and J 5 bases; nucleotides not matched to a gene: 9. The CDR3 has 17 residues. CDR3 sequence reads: CASSLSGQVGLDQPQHF. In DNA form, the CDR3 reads TGTGCCAGCAGTTTATCGGGACAGGTTGGGCTGGATCAGCCCCAGCATTTT.

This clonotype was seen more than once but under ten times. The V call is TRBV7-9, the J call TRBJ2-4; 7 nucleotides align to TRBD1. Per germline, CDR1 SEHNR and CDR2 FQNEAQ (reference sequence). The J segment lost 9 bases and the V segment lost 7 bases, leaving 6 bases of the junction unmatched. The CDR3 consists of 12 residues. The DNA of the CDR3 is TGTGCCAGCAAGCAGGGGGAAAGCATTCAGTACTTC. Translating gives CASKQGESIQYF.

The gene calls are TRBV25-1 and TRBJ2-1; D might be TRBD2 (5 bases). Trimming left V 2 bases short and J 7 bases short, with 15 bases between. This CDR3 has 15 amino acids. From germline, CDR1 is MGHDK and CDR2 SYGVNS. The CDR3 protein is CASSELGEGWNEQFF. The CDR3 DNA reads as TGTGCCAGCAGTGAACTGGGAGAAGGATGGAATGAGCAGTTCTTC.

CDR3 loop: CASSPRQGIETQYF. Written as DNA, the CDR3 is TGTGCCAGCAGCCCCCGCCAGGGGATAGAGACCCAGTACTTC. This rearrangement joins TRBV11-2 to TRBJ2-5, with a tentative D call TRBD1 (6 bases). The CDR3 spans 14 residues. V lost 5 bases, J lost 4 bases, and 14 bases lay in between. The V gene's germline CDR1 is SGHAT and CDR2 FQNNGV.

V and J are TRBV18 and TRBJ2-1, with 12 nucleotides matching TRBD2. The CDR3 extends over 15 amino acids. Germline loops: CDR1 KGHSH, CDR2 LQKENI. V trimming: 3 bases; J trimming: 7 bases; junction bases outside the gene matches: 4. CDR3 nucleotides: TGTGCCAGCTCACCGACTAGCGGGAGTATGAATGAGCAGTTCTTC. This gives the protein CASSPTSGSMNEQFF. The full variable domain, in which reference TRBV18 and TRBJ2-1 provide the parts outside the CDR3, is NAGVMQNPRHLVRRRGQEARLRCSPMKGHSHVYWYRQLPEEGLKFMVYLQKENIIDESGMPKERFSAEFPKEGPSILRIQQVVRGDSAAYFCASSPTSGSMNEQFFGPGTRLTVL.

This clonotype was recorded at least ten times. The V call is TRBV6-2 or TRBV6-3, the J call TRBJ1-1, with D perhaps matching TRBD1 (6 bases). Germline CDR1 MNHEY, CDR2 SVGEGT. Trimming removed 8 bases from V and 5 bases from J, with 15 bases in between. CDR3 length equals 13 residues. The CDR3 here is CASLSRGWTEAFF. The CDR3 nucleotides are TGTGCCAGCCTCTCCAGGGGATGGACTGAAGCTTTCTTT.

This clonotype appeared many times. CDR3 sequence (DNA): TGTGCCAGCGGCCGGGGCAATGGGAGGCCCCAGCATTTT. This translates into CASGRGNGRPQHF. J is TRBJ1-5 and V is TRBV28; weak D call: TRBD1 (5 bases). CDR3 length: 13 amino acids. The germline CDR1 and CDR2 sequences are MDHEN and SYDVKM. V dropped 8 bases and J dropped 9 bases, with 17 bases sitting between them. Full variable domain (outside the CDR3, taken from reference TRBV28 and TRBJ1-5): DVKVTQSSRYLVKRTGEKVFLECVQDMDHENMFWYRQDPGLGLRLIYFSYDVKMKEKGDIPEGYSVSREKKERFSLILESASTNQTSMYLCASGRGNGRPQHFGDGTRLSIL.

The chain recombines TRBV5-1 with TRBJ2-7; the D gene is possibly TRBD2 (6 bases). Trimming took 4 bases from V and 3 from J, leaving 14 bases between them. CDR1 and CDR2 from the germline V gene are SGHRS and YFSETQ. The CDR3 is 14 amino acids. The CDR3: CASSVERGNYEQYF. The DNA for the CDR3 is TGCGCCAGCAGCGTTGAACGGGGGAACTACGAGCAGTACTTC.